The 17 T cell receptor beta chains given below trace back to one sample, sequenced in a study of CD8 T cells in Susac syndrome. After extraction with the RNeasy kit, about 0.5 to 1 ug of the RNA was reverse transcribed using random hexamers. MiXCR was run by TCRdb on the immunoSEQ multiplex PCR reads, yielding one entry per CDR3 protein. This sample has about 140,000 distinct CDR3 sequences, with 95% found just once. Sequencing was carried out using CD4+ T cells from PBMCs. Receptor source: a human donor with Susac syndrome.

The CDR3 loop reads CSATPRSFTDTQYF. The DNA for the CDR3 is TGCAGCGCCACCCCCAGGTCCTTCACAGATACGCAGTATTTT. This chain joins TRBV29-1 and TRBJ2-3, with D unclear. V shed 7 bases and J shed 2 bases, with 16 bases lying between them. The CDR3 runs to 14 residues. The V gene's germline CDR1 is SQVTM and CDR2 ANQGSEA.

The rearrangement joins TRBV4-2 to TRBJ2-3, with TRBD1 matching 9 bases. CDR1 is LGHNA, CDR2 YNFKEQ, per germline. V lost 2 bases to trimming and J lost 7 bases; unmatched junction nucleotides: 7. The CDR3 has 15 amino acids. CDR3 amino acids: CASSQLRTGENTQYF. Written as DNA, the CDR3 is TGTGCCAGCAGCCAACTAAGGACAGGGGAAAATACGCAGTATTTT.

The CDR3 bases are TGCGCCAGCAGCCAATCCTGGATTAGTAGCGAGCAGTACTTC. Its protein is CASSQSWISSEQYF. The rearrangement links TRBV4-3 to TRBJ2-7; unclear D gene. With 2 bases removed from V and 6 bases from J, the gap between germline ends came to 14 bases. The CDR3 is 14 residues long. Germline lookup yields CDR1 LGHNA and CDR2 YSLEER.

This chain joins TRBV29-1 and TRBJ1-2; 9 positions match TRBD1. The CDR3 runs 14 residues. CDR1 SQVTM and CDR2 ANQGSEA come from the germline V gene. V gave up 7 bases and J gave up 6 bases; unmatched junction bases: 12. CDR3 sequence: CSAARGTGMDGYTF. In DNA, the CDR3 is TGCAGCGCTGCCCGAGGGACAGGGATGGATGGCTACACCTTC.

This rearrangement joins TRBV28 to TRBJ2-7; TRBD1 might be the D (6 bases). Trimming stripped 8 bases from V and 2 bases from J, with 16 bases between. CDR1 MDHEN and CDR2 SYDVKM come from the germline V gene. This CDR3 is built from 14 residues. The CDR3 sequence is CASYEQGSPYEQYF. The DNA for the CDR3 is TGTGCCAGCTACGAACAGGGCTCTCCCTACGAGCAGTACTTC.

The rearrangement links TRBV20-1 to TRBJ1-5, with D perhaps matching TRBD1 (6 bases). The CDR3 spans 15 residues. Germline-derived CDR1 and CDR2 are DFQATT and SNEGSKA (reference sequence). Trimming removed 3 bases from V and 9 bases from J, with 21 bases in between. CDR3 in amino acids: CSASSGQSISGPQHF. CDR3 in DNA: TGCAGTGCTAGTAGCGGACAGAGTATCAGCGGGCCCCAGCATTTT.

The chain carries TRBV20-1 and TRBJ1-5, with D perhaps TRBD1 (5 bases). CDR3 size: 14 residues. CDR1 and CDR2 (germline): DFQATT, SNEGSKA (reference sequence). Trimming cost V 0 bases and J 0 bases, with 6 bases left between them. The CDR3 protein is CSARDGTSNQPQHF. In DNA, the CDR3 is TGCAGTGCTAGAGACGGGACTAGCAATCAGCCCCAGCATTTT.

This chain uses TRBV12-3 or TRBV12-4 with TRBJ2-7; D is uncertain. This CDR3 region has 13 residues. The V end was cut by 4 bases, the J end by 2 bases, with 9 bases between. The CDR3 here is CASSWTVAYEQYF. The CDR3 DNA is TGTGCCAGCAGTTGGACGGTAGCCTACGAGCAGTACTTC.

The chain couples TRBV20-1 to TRBJ2-3; 11 nucleotides line up with TRBD2. CDR3 length equals 13 residues. The germline V gene has CDR1 DFQATT and CDR2 SNEGSKA (reference sequence). V was pared by 5 bases and J by 5 bases, with 3 bases of the junction left unmatched. CDR3 sequence: CSAVGTSGDTQYF. CDR3 DNA sequence: TGCAGTGCTGTCGGGACTAGCGGAGATACGCAGTATTTT.

The chain carries TRBV10-3 and TRBJ1-1, with a tentative D call TRBD1 (6 bases). From germline, CDR1 is ENHRY and CDR2 SYGVKD. The CDR3 loop spans 15 amino acids. Between the trimmed V and J ends, which lost 6 bases and 4 bases, there was a span of 18 bases. The DNA of the CDR3 is TGTGCCATCAGCGGGACTTCTACAGGGAGCACTGAAGCTTTCTTT. Its translation is CAISGTSTGSTEAFF.

J is TRBJ1-1 and V is TRBV3-1; D remains unclear. Trimming cost V 8 bases and J 11 bases, with 21 bases left between them. Germline CDR1 and CDR2: LGHDT and YNNKEL (reference sequence). CDR3 length equals 13 residues. CDR3 residues: CASRSKRSERAFF. Written as DNA, the CDR3 is TGTGCCAGCCGTTCTAAACGTAGTGAACGGGCTTTCTTT.

In its sample, this clonotype was seen once. The V call is TRBV25-1, the J call TRBJ1-2; D gene unclear. The CDR3 is 11 residues long. CDR1 is MGHDK and CDR2 is SYGVNS in the germline V gene. Trimming took off 4 bases at V and 7 bases at J, with 7 bases between the two ends. The CDR3 DNA reads as TGTGCCAGCAGTGGTGGCGCTGGCTACACCTTC. Translation: CASSGGAGYTF.

This rearrangement joins TRBV29-1 to TRBJ1-1; 8 nucleotides align to TRBD1. Trimming cost V 6 bases and J 5 bases; bases outside gene matches: 5. CDR1 and CDR2 from the germline V gene are SQVTM and ANQGSEA. The CDR3 runs 12 residues. The CDR3 DNA reads TGCAGCGTCGGACAGGGATGGACTGAAGCTTTCTTT. Protein: CSVGQGWTEAFF.

The J gene is TRBJ1-6, the V gene TRBV27; TRBD1 matches at 8 bases. The CDR3 runs 16 residues. Germline CDR1 reads MNHEY; CDR2 reads SMNVEV (reference sequence). J lost 4 bases, V lost 5 bases, and 7 bases had no gene match. The CDR3 here is CASSLDRGGYNSPLHF. DNA for the CDR3: TGTGCCAGCAGTCTCGACAGGGGCGGATATAATTCACCCCTCCACTTT.

The V call is TRBV19, the J call TRBJ1-5; 9 bases map to TRBD1. The CDR3 has 13 amino acids. V lost 10 bases and J lost 7; bases outside the gene matches: 8. Germline V lookup: CDR1 LNHDA, CDR2 SQIVND (reference sequence). The CDR3, as DNA: TGTGCCATCCAACAGGGGGCTGGGCAGCCCCAGCATTTT. Translation: CAIQQGAGQPQHF.

This sequence joins TRBV20-1 and TRBJ1-3; D unresolved. V lost 6 bases and J lost 4, with 16 bases in between. The CDR3 has 14 amino acids. The V gene's germline CDR1 is DFQATT and CDR2 SNEGSKA (reference sequence). The CDR3 protein is CSAPQALRGNTIYF. CDR3 bases: TGCAGTGCCCCGCAAGCGCTACGGGGAAACACCATATATTTT.

The rearrangement links TRBV15 to TRBJ2-1; TRBD1 matches at 7 bases. Germline assignment: CDR1 LNHNV and CDR2 YYDKDF (reference sequence). After removal of 5 bases from V and 8 bases from J, the junction contained 12 bases not matched to a gene. CDR3 length equals 15 residues. The CDR3 nucleotides read TGTGCCACCAGCGGCCAAACAGGGGTGCGCGATGAGCAGTTCTTC. Translation: CATSGQTGVRDEQFF.